This T cell receptor (beta chain) was retrieved from a study of T cell responses to AZD1222 COVID-19 vaccine. Overall study findings and caveats: Seropositive status at baseline applied to only 6 or 7 AZD1222 recipients.

Repertoires were generated with immunoSEQ multiplex PCR, while TCRdb's copy carries only in-frame clones and drops some. The sample contains more than 250,000 clones, 80% to 95% of which appear only once. Turning to this clone: Its specificity is not known.

V was clipped by 3 bases and J by 9 bases; unmatched bases: 10. The CDR3 sequence is 16 residues long. Germline V gene data show CDR1 as LGHDT and CDR2 as YNNKEL (reference sequence). The clonotype originates from an adult in good health. The gene calls are TRBV3-1 (or the pseudogene TRBV3-2) and TRBJ2-1; 11 bases fit TRBD2. This specimen was peripheral blood, taken on day 0 of AZD1222 vaccination. The CDR3 sequence is CASSHETSGRWGEQFF. The CDR3 DNA sequence: TGTGCCAGCAGCCACGAAACTAGCGGGAGATGGGGTGAGCAGTTCTTC.